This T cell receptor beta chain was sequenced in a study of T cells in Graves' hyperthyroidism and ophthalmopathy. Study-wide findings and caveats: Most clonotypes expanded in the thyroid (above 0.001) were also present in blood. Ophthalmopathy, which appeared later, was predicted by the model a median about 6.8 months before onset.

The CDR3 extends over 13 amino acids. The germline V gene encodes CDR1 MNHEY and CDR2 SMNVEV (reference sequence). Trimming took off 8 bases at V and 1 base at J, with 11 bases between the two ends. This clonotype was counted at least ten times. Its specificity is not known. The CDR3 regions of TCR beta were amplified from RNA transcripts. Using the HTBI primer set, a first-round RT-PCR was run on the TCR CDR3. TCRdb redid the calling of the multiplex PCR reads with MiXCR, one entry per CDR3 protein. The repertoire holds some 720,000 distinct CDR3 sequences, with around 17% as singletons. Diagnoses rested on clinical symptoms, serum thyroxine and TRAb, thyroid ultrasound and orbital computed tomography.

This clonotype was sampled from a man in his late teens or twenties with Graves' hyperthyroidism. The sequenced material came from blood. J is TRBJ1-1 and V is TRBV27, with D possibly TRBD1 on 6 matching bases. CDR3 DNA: TGTGCCAGCTCCGGGACACCGAACACTGAAGCTTTCTTT. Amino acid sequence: CASSGTPNTEAFF.